This T cell receptor (beta chain) appears in the sequencing data of a study of metastatic and nonmetastatic thyroid tumors. The wider study: Malignant thyroid and benign thyroid patients provided blood and tumor or nodule tissue whose repertoires were compared.

V was shortened by 5 bases and J by 4 bases, with 8 bases between the two germline ends. The CDR3 has 13 residues. The germline gives CDR1 SGHTA, CDR2 FQGTGA. Patients were all untreated before their thyroid surgery. The authors' processing: Between-group CDR3 differences, defined by clinicopathological status, yielded a distant-metastasis classifier for papillary thyroid cancer. TCRdb reanalyzed the PCR reads via MiXCR. TCRdb, not the authors, supplied the V and J calls. Of 23,000 or so clones listed, about 30% are singletons. Study results and limitations: Malignant thyroid tumors reportedly had TCR beta diversity that was significantly higher than in benign nodules, in blood and tumor.

For this clone: As yet, its antigen is unknown.

V is TRBV7-3 and J is TRBJ2-2; D possibly corresponds to TRBD1 (5 bases). Sequenced sample: blood. This receptor was obtained from a female donor with papillary thyroid cancer or a benign thyroid nodule (not recorded which). Some clones in this sample may be carry-over from other donors' samples. The CDR3 reads CASSGHSTGELFF. CDR3 bases: TGTGCCAGCAGCGGACACAGCACCGGGGAGCTGTTTTTT. Combining the CDR3 with reference TRBV7-3 and TRBJ2-2 gives the whole variable domain GAGVSQTPSNKVTEKGKYVELRCDPISGHTALYWYRQSLGQGPEFLIYFQGTGAADDSGLPNDRFFAVRPEGSVSTLKIQRTERGDSAVYLCASSGHSTGELFFGEGSRLTVL.